The sequence of this TCR beta chain was determined in a study of human T cells and chemical hapten exposure. Across the study: DPC (0.01%) was patch tested on the upper back and read at 6 days. Study-wide findings and caveats: Alopecia affecting every donor means their immune response may not match healthy people's. After DPC sensitization, TCRs above 1 in 1000 frequency showed no change.

This clonotype occurred a few times. Its antigen remains unknown. MiXCR, run by TCRdb on the RACE reads, gives a single entry per CDR3 protein. The sample lists 300,000 to 450,000 distinct CDR3 sequences, roughly 5% seen once, with about 2.2% in the top ten. Time point indicated: patch test 1, 2 weeks after DPC sensitization. The treatment: therapeutic diphenylcyclopropenone sensitization with weekly scalp DPC. CDR3 length: 17 amino acids. Trimming cost V 2 bases and J 5 bases; bases outside gene matches: 14. The germline gives CDR1 GTSNPN, CDR2 SVGIG (reference sequence). This material consisted of whole blood, taken in connection with sensitization to the hapten diphenylcyclopropenone (DPC). This sequence was found in a woman aged 45 to 65 with alopecia areata. Some clones in this sample may be carry-over from other donors' samples. V is TRBV30 and J is TRBJ2-3, with 9 bases aligning to TRBD2. This CDR3 reads CAWSSKGASGMGDTQYF. As DNA, the CDR3 is TGTGCCTGGAGTTCAAAGGGGGCTAGCGGGATGGGAGATACGCAGTATTTT.